The clone carrying this TCR beta chain was observed many times. No antigen is known for it. This CDR3 is 15 amino acids long. V was pared by 4 bases and J by 6 bases, with 9 bases of the junction left unmatched. From germline, CDR1 is MDHEN and CDR2 SYDVKM. This record belongs to a study of T cells in Graves' hyperthyroidism and ophthalmopathy. Each diagnosis drew on symptoms, thyroxine, TRAb, thyroid ultrasound and orbital computed tomography findings. The authors obtained PBMCs from 7.5 to 10 ml of fresh peripheral blood. TCR beta CDR3 regions were amplified from RNA. Initially, a first-round RT-PCR of the TCR CDR3 employed the HTBI primer set. TCRdb re-derived calls from the multiplex PCR reads in MiXCR, one entry per CDR3 protein. The profile shows some 740,000 distinct CDR3 sequences, 13% to 15% of them singletons. General study findings and limits: Most clonotypes expanded in thyroid above 0.001 were likewise present in blood.

The V gene is TRBV28, the J gene TRBJ2-1; 7 positions agree with TRBD2. This TCR was recovered from a woman under 30 with Graves' hyperthyroidism. Material: blood. The CDR3 protein is CASSSGGGPPNEQFF. CDR3 DNA sequence: TGTGCCAGCAGTTCCGGGGGAGGGCCCCCCAATGAGCAGTTCTTC.